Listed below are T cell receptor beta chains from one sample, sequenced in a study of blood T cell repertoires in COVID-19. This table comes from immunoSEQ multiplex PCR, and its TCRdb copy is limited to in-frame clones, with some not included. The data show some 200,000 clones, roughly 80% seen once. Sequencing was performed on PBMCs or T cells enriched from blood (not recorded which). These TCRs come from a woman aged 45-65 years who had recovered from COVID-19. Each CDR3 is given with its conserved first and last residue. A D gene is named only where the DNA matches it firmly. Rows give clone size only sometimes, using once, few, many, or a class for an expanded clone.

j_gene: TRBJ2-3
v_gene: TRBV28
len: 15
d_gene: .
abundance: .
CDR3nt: TGTGCCAGCAGTTTAGCGGCGGCGGCCACAGATACGCAGTATTTT
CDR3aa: CASSLAAAATDTQYF

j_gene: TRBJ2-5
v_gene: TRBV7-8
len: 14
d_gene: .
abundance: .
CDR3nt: TGTGCCAGCAGCCCCGACAGGAGTAAAGAGACCCAGTACTTC
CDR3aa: CASSPDRSKETQYF

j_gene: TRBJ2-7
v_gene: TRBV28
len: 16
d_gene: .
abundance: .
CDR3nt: TGTGCCAGCAGCTCCACGCCAGGGGCCGACTCCTACGAGCAGTACTTC
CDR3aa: CASSSTPGADSYEQYF

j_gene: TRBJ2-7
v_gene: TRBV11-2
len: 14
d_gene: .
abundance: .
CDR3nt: TGTGCCAGCAGCTCCGGCAGGGGCTCCTACGAGCAGTACTTC
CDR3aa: CASSSGRGSYEQYF

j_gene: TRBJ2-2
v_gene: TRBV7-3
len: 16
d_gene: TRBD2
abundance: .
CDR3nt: TGTGCCAGCAGCCCTGGGACTAGCGACTACACCGGGGAGCTGTTTTTT
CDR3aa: CASSPGTSDYTGELFF

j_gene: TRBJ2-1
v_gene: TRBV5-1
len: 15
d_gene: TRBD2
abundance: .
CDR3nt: TGCGCCAGCAGCTTACTAGCGGGAGATGGCAGTGAGCAGTTCTTC
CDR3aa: CASSLLAGDGSEQFF

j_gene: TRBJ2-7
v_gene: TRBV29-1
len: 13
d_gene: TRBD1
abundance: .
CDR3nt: TGCAGCGTTGGCCAGGGGGAAACGTACGAGCAGTACTTC
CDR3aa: CSVGQGETYEQYF

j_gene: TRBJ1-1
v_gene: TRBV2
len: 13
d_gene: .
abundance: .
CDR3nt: TGTGCCAGCACCGGACAACAGAACACTGAAGCTTTCTTT
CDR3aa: CASTGQQNTEAFF

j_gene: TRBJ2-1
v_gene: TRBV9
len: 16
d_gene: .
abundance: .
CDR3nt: TGTGCCAGCAGCCCTAGCTGGGGGTTGGGGGGCAATGAGCAGTTCTTC
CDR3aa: CASSPSWGLGGNEQFF

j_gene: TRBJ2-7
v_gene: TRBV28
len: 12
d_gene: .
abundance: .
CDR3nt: TGTGCCAGCAGTCCTCGGGACTACGAGCAGTACTTC
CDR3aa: CASSPRDYEQYF

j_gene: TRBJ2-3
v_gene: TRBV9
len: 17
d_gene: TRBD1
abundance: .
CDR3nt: TGTGCCAGCAGCGTAGCTCCCGGCAGGGGGCGGTCAGATACGCAGTATTTT
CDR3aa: CASSVAPGRGRSDTQYF

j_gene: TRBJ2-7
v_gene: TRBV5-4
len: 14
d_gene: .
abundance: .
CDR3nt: TGTGCCAGCAGCCTGAATCGGGACTTCTACGAGCAGTACTTC
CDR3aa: CASSLNRDFYEQYF

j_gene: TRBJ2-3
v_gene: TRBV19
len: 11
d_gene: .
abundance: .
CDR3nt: TGTGCCAGTGAGAACACAGATACGCAGTATTTT
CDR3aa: CASENTDTQYF

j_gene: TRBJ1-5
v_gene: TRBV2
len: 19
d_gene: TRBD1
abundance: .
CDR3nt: TGTGCCAGCAGTGAAAAAGACAGGGTCTCGATTCGAGGCAATCAGCCCCAGCATTTT
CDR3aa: CASSEKDRVSIRGNQPQHF

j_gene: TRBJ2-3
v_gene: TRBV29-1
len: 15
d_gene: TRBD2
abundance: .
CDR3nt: TGCAGCGCCGGGACTAGCGGGAGTTCCGGAGATACGCAGTATTTT
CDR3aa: CSAGTSGSSGDTQYF

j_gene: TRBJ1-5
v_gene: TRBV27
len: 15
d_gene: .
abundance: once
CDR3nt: TGTGCCAGCAGAACGGGGATTCATAGCAATCAGCCCCAGCATTTT
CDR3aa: CASRTGIHSNQPQHF